What follows are 9 T cell receptor beta chains derived from one specimen sequenced in a study of blood T cell repertoires in COVID-19. Only in-frame clones appear in the TCRdb table, and some are missing; sequencing was by immunoSEQ multiplex PCR. Of approximately 170,000 clones listed, 80% to 85% were seen once; the top ten hold roughly 3%. Input material: peripheral blood. The receptor source for this set is a human donor with acute or convalescent COVID-19. The donor label of this sample is uncertain.

The chain recombines TRBV6-1 with TRBJ2-3; D is perhaps TRBD2 (6 bases). The CDR3 contains 16 residues. CDR1 and CDR2 (germline): MNHNS, SASEGT. V was cut by 4 bases and J by 0 bases, with 14 bases left in between. CDR3 DNA: TGTGCCAGCAGTGCAGGACTAAGGTCTAGCACAGATACGCAGTATTTT. Translating it yields CASSAGLRSSTDTQYF.

V gene TRBV19 combines with J gene TRBJ2-1, with TRBD1 matching over 8 bases. V shed 1 base and J 5 bases; nucleotides not matched to a gene: 4. Germline V gene lookup returns CDR1 LNHDA and CDR2 SQIVND (reference sequence). This CDR3 contains 15 residues. In DNA form, the CDR3 reads TGTGCCAGTAGTATAGTCCAGGGGGCTAACAATGAGCAGTTCTTC. Its protein is CASSIVQGANNEQFF.

This clone was seen a single time. V usage is TRBV7-2 and J usage is TRBJ1-2; unclear D gene. Germline assignment: CDR1 SGHTA and CDR2 FQGNSA. Trimming cost V 1 base and J 3 bases, with 6 bases left between them. The CDR3 has 13 amino acids. DNA for the CDR3: TGTGCCAGCAGCTTAGACACAGACTATGGCTACACCTTC. Residues: CASSLDTDYGYTF. Full variable domain (outside the CDR3, taken from reference TRBV7-2 and TRBJ1-2): GAGVSQSPSNKVTEKGKDVELRCDPISGHTALYWYRQSLGQGLEFLIYFQGNSAPDKSGLPSDRFSAERTGGSVSTLTIQRTQQEDSAVYLCASSLDTDYGYTFGSGTRLTVV.

This clone has a handful of counts. The J gene is TRBJ1-5, the V gene TRBV15; D possibly corresponds to TRBD1 (5 bases). The CDR3 has 17 amino acids. Germline assignment: CDR1 LNHNV and CDR2 YYDKDF (reference sequence). V was shortened by 0 bases and J by 7 bases, with 19 bases between the two germline ends. In DNA form, the CDR3 reads TGTGCCACCAGCAGAGATTACGTGGGGCAGGGTGGCCAGCCCCAGCATTTT. Its protein product is CATSRDYVGQGGQPQHF. The variable domain in full, completed from reference TRBV15 and TRBJ1-5, reads DAMVIQNPRYQVTQFGKPVTLSCSQTLNHNVMYWYQQKSSQAPKLLFHYYDKDFNNEADTPDNFQSRRPNTSFCFLDIRSPGLGDTAMYLCATSRDYVGQGGQPQHFGDGTRLSIL.

The genes are TRBV7-2 and TRBJ2-5; 12 bases align to TRBD2. This CDR3 contains 15 residues. V shed 5 bases, J shed 5 bases, and the junction held 6 bases outside the gene matches. Germline V gene data show CDR1 as SGHTA and CDR2 as FQGNSA. The CDR3 bases are TGTGCCAGCAGCCCTAGCGGGGGGGCTTATGAGACCCAGTACTTC. Translating it yields CASSPSGGAYETQYF. Complete variable domain (other parts from reference TRBV7-2 and TRBJ2-5): GAGVSQSPSNKVTEKGKDVELRCDPISGHTALYWYRQSLGQGLEFLIYFQGNSAPDKSGLPSDRFSAERTGGSVSTLTIQRTQQEDSAVYLCASSPSGGAYETQYFGPGTRLLVL.

This rearrangement joins TRBV11-3 to TRBJ2-3; D is undetermined. V was trimmed by 1 base and J by 0 bases, leaving 5 bases between them. Germline V CDR1 and CDR2: SGHNT, YENEEA. This CDR3 is built from 14 residues. The CDR3 DNA reads TGTGCCAGCAGCTTAGCCCCGAGCACAGATACGCAGTATTTT. Amino acid sequence: CASSLAPSTDTQYF.

The chain is built from TRBV12-5 and TRBJ2-3; 8 nucleotides line up with TRBD1. With 4 bases clipped from V and 9 bases from J, the junction kept 3 bases outside the gene matches. Per the germline V gene, CDR1 is LGHNT and CDR2 is FRNRAP. CDR3 length equals 12 residues. The chain's CDR3 is CASGSRQGTQYF. In DNA, the CDR3 is TGTGCTAGTGGTTCCCGACAGGGGACGCAGTATTTT.

The sample holds a few counts of this clone. The V gene is TRBV13, the J gene TRBJ1-2; D is uncertain. This CDR3 has 13 residues. The V end was cut by 2 bases, the J end by 2 bases, with 6 bases between. From germline, CDR1 is PRHDT and CDR2 FYEKMQ (reference sequence). This CDR3 is CASSLSPNYGYTF. In DNA form, the CDR3 reads TGTGCCAGCAGCTTATCCCCAAACTATGGCTACACCTTC.

Regarding this clone: Germline is not matched at one junction end, which may reflect a read error. The gene calls are TRBV7-7 and TRBJ2-3, with 11 bases lining up with TRBD2. Germline-derived CDR1 and CDR2 are SSHAT and FNYEAQ (reference sequence). The CDR3 sequence is 14 residues long. CDR3 in amino acids: CASSPGLAADTQYF. For the CDR3, the DNA is TGTGCTAGCAGCCCGGGACTAGCGGCGGATACGCAGTATTTT. Supplemented by reference TRBV7-7 and TRBJ2-3, the full variable domain reads GAGVSQSPRYKVTKRGQDVTLRCDPISSHATLYWYQQALGQGPEFLTYFNYEAQPDKSGLPSDRFSAERPEGSISTLTIQRTEQRDSAMYRCASSPGLAADTQYFGPGTRLTVL.